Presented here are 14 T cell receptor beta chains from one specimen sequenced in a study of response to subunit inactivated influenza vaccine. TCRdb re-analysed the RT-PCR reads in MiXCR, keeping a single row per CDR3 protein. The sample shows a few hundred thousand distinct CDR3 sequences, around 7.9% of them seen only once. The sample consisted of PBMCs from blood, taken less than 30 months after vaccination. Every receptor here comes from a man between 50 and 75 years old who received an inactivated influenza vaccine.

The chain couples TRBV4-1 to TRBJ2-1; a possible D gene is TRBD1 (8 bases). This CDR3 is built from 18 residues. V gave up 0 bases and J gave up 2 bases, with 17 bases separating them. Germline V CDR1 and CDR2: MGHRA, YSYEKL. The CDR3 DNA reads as TGCGCCAGCAGCCAAGATCACAGGGGGGGAGTCGCCTACAATGAGCAGTTCTTC. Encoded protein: CASSQDHRGGVAYNEQFF.

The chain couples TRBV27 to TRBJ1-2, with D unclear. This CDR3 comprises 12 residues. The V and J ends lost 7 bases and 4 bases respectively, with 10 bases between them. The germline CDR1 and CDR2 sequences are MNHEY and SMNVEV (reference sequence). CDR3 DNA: TGTGCCAGCAAGCCCTATATCTATGGCTACACCTTC. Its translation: CASKPYIYGYTF.

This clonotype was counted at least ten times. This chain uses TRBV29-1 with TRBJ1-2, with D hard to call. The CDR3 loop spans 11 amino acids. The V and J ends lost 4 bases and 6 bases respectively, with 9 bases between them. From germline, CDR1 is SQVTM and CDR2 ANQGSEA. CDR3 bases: TGCAGCGTTGCTTCTGGGGATGGCTACACCTTC. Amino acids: CSVASGDGYTF.

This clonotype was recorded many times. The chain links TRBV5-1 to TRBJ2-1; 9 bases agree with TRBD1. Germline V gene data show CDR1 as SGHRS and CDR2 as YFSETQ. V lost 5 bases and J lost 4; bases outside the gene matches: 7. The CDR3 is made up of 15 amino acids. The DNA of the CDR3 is TGCGCCAGCAGGAAGGGACAGGGCTCATACAATGAGCAGTTCTTC. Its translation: CASRKGQGSYNEQFF. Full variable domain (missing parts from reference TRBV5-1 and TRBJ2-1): KAGVTQTPRYLIKTRGQQVTLSCSPISGHRSVSWYQQTPGQGLQFLFEYFSETQRNKGNFPGRFSGRQFSNSRSEMNVSTLELGDSALYLCASRKGQGSYNEQFFGPGTRLTVL.

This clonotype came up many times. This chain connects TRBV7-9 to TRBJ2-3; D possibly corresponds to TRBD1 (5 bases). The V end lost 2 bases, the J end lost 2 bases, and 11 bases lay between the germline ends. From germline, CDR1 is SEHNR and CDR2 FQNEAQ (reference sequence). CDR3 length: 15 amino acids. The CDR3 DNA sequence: TGTGCCAGCAGCTTAAATCAGGGCCACACAGATACGCAGTATTTT. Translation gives CASSLNQGHTDTQYF. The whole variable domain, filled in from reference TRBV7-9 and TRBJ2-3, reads DTGVSQNPRHKITKRGQNVTFRCDPISEHNRLYWYRQTLGQGPEFLTYFQNEAQLEKSRLLSDRFSAERPKGSFSTLEIQRTEQGDSAMYLCASSLNQGHTDTQYFGPGTRLTVL.

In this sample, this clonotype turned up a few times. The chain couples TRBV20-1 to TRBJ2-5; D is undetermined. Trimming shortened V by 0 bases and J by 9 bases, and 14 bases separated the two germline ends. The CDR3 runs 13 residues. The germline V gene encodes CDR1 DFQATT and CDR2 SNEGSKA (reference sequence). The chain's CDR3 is CSARDPYSQAQYF. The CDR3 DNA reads TGCAGTGCTAGAGATCCGTACAGTCAGGCCCAGTACTTC.

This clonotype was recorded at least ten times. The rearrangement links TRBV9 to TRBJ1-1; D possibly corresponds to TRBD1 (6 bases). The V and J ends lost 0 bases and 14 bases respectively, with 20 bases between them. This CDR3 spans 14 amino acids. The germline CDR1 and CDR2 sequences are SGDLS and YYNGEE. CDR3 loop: CASSVEKIGQPGFF. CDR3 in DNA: TGTGCCAGCAGCGTAGAAAAAATTGGACAGCCAGGATTCTTT. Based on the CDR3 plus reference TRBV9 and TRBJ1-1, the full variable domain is DSGVTQTPKHLITATGQRVTLRCSPRSGDLSVYWYQQSLDQGLQFLIQYYNGEERAKGNILERFSAQQFPDLHSELNLSSLELGDSALYFCASSVEKIGQPGFFGQGTRLTVV.

Here the CDR3 DNA reads TGTGCCATCAGCGCGAACACCGGGGAGCTGTTTTTT. This codes for CAISANTGELFF. The chain has TRBV10-3 and TRBJ2-2; D remains unclear. Germline loops: CDR1 ENHRY, CDR2 SYGVKD. The CDR3 is 12 amino acids. Between the trimmed V and J ends, which lost 6 bases and 0 bases, there was a span of 2 bases.

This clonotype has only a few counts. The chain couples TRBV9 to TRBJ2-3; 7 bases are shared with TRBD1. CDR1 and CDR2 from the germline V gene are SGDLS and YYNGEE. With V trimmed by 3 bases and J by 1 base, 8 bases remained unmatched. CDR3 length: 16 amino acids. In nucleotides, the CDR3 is TGTGCCAGCAGCGACCGACAGGGTTTGGGCACAGATACGCAGTATTTT. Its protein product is CASSDRQGLGTDTQYF.

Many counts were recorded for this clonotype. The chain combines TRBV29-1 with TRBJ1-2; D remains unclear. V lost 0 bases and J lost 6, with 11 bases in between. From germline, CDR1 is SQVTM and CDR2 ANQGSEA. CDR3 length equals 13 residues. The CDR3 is CSVEDLRGDGYTF. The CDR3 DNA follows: TGCAGCGTTGAAGATCTGCGGGGTGATGGCTACACCTTC.

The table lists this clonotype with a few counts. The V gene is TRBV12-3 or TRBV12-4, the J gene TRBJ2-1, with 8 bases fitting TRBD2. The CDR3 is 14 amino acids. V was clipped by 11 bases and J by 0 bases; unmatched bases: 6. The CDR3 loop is CAVTGGSSYNEQFF. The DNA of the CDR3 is TGTGCCGTTACGGGGGGGAGCTCCTACAATGAGCAGTTCTTC.

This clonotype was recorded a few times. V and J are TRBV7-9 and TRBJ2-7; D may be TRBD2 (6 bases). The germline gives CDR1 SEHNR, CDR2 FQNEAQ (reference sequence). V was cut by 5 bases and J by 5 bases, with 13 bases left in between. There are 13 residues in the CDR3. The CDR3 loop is CASSRDLSDEQYF. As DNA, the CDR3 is TGTGCCAGCAGCCGGGACTTATCCGACGAGCAGTACTTC.

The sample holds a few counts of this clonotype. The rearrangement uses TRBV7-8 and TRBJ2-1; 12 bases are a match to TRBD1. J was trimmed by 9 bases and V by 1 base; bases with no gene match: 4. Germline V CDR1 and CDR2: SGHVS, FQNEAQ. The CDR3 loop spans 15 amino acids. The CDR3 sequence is CASSLGGQGAFEQFF. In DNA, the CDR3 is TGTGCCAGCAGCTTAGGGGGACAGGGGGCATTTGAGCAGTTCTTC.

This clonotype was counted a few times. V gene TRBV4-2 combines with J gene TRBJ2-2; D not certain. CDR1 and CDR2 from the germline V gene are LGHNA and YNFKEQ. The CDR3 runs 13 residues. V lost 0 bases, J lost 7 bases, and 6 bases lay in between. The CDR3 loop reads CASSQDLGGELFF. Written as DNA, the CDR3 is TGTGCCAGCAGCCAAGATCTGGGCGGGGAGCTGTTTTTT.